This T cell receptor (beta chain) came from a study of CD8 T cells in ankylosing spondylitis. The CDR3 has 15 amino acids. Trimming took 8 bases from V and 3 from J; bases not matched to a gene: 7. In germline, CDR1 is PRHDT, CDR2 FYEKMQ (reference sequence). There are a few counts of this clonotype. One entry per CDR3 protein, called by TCRdb with MiXCR from the 5' RACE reads. The repertoire consists of approximately 300,000 distinct CDR3 sequences, with under 25% occurring once and the leading ten covering 3.5%. The sequencing input was blood, either unsorted or a sorted T cell fraction (not recorded which). This chain connects TRBV13 to TRBJ2-1; 10 bases are shared with TRBD2. This TCR was recovered from a female donor with ankylosing spondylitis or in good health (not recorded which). CDR3 DNA: TGTGCCAGCGCCGGGCTAGCGGGAGTCTACAATGAGCAGTTCTTC. Translation: CASAGLAGVYNEQFF.